This T cell receptor (beta chain) was identified during a study of blood T cell repertoires in COVID-19. Looking at the study overall: There were acute and convalescent COVID-19 samples, and they came from the United States, Italy and Spain.

Assay used: immunoSEQ multiplex PCR; TCRdb lists only in-frame clones, some missing. The data hold 28,000 or so clones, with roughly 90% observed a single time. Seattle enrolled patients during active infection and tracked them longitudinally. The length of the CDR3 is 14 residues. The ends lost 5 bases at V and 5 bases at J; junction bases unmatched: 8. CDR1 and CDR2 (germline): SGHVS, FQNEAQ. The origin of this receptor is a man between 60 and 70 years old with COVID-19, enrolled during active disease. Sample: peripheral blood. The chain uses TRBV7-8 and TRBJ2-7, with TRBD2 identical over 8 bases. The CDR3 DNA follows: TGTGCCAGCAGCCAACCGGGACTAGTAGACGAGCAGTACTTC. It yields the protein CASSQPGLVDEQYF.